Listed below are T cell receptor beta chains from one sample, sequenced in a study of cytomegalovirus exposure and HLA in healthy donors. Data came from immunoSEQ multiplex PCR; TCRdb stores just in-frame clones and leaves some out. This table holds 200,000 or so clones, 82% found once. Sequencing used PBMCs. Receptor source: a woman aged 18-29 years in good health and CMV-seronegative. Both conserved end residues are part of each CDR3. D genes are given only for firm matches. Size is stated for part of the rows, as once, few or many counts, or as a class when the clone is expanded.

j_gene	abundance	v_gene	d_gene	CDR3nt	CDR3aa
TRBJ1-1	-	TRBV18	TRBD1	TGTGCCAGCTCACCAGACAGGGAGAACACTGAAGCTTTCTTT	CASSPDRENTEAFF
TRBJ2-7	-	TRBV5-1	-	TGCGCCAGCAGCTTAAGCGGCACCTACGAGCAGTACTTC	CASSLSGTYEQYF
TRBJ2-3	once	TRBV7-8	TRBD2	TGTGCCAGCAGCTTAGTATTAGCGGGGGGCGGAAGCACAGATACGCAGTATTTT	CASSLVLAGGGSTDTQYF
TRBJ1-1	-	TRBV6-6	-	TGTGCCAGCAGATTTACAGGGCAACTCACTGAAGCTTTCTTT	CASRFTGQLTEAFF
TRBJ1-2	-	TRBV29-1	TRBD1	TGCAGCGTTGATTCGGGACAGGGAAGGGGTGGCTACACCTTC	CSVDSGQGRGGYTF
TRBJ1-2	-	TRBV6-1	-	TGTGCCAGCAGTGAAGTTGTGGCCGGGGGTTTGTATGGCTACACCTTC	CASSEVVAGGLYGYTF
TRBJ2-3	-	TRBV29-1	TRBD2	TGCAGCGGGAGAGCGGGAGTGCGTGGCAGCACAGATACGCAGTATTTT	CSGRAGVRGSTDTQYF
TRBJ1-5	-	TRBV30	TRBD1	TGTGCCTGGAGTGACACAGGGGAATCTCAGCCCCAGCATTTT	CAWSDTGESQPQHF
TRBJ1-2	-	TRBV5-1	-	TGCGCCAGCAGCTTGGGGCCTAACTATGGCTACACCTTC	CASSLGPNYGYTF
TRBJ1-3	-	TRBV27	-	TGTGCCAGCAGTTTAGCGGGGTCTGGAAACACCATATATTTT	CASSLAGSGNTIYF
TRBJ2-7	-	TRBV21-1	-	TGTGCCAGCAGCTCGCTAATCCCGGGATCGGGCCACGAGCAGTACTTC	CASSSLIPGSGHEQYF
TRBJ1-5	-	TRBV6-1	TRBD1	TGTGCCAGCATCGAGGGGGACAGGATTAATCAGCCCCAGCATTTT	CASIEGDRINQPQHF
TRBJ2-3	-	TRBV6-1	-	TGTGCCAGCAGTGATCCTATTACAGATACGCAGTATTTT	CASSDPITDTQYF
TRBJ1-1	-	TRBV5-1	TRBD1	TGCGCCAGCTCCCCCGGGACAGGGGTTAACACTGAAGCTTTCTTT	CASSPGTGVNTEAFF
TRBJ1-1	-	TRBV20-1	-	TGCAGTGCTGTGGGAGACACTGAAGCTTTCTTT	CSAVGDTEAFF
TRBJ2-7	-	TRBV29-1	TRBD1	TGCAGCGTTGGCAAGCCGGGACAGGACGAGCAGTACTTC	CSVGKPGQDEQYF
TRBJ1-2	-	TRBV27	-	TGTGCCAGCAGTTTATCACGGGATTGGAAATTGAATGGCTACACCTTC	CASSLSRDWKLNGYTF
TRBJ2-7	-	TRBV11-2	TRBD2	TGTGCCAGCAGCCTGTGGACTAGCGGGATTGAGCAGTACTTC	CASSLWTSGIEQYF
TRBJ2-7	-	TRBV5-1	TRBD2	TGCGCCAGCAGCTTGTGGGGGGGAGGGGCGGGAGGGGGCTACGAGCAGTACTTC	CASSLWGGGAGGGYEQYF
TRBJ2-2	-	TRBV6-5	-	TGTGCCAGCAGTCCGGAATGGGGGGACACCGGGGAGCTGTTTTTT	CASSPEWGDTGELFF
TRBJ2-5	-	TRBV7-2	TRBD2	TGCGCCAGCAGCTATTTAGCGGGCAGGGAGACCCAGTACTTC	CASSYLAGRETQYF
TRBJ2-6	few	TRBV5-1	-	TGCGCCAGCAGCCGAGGGTCTGGGGCCAACGTCCTGACTTTC	CASSRGSGANVLTF
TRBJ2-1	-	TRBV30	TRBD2	TGTGCCTGGAGCTTAGCGGGAGGTAATGAGCAGTTCTTC	CAWSLAGGNEQFF
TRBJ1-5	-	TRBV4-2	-	TGTGCCAGCAGCCAAGATATACAGGGACCTTATCAGCCCCAGCATTTT	CASSQDIQGPYQPQHF
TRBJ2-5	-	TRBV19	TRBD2	TGTGCCAGTAGTATAGATCGGGGGGGGGCCCAGGAGACCCAGTACTTC	CASSIDRGGAQETQYF
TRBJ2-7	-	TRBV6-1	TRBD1	TGTGCCAGCGGGACAGTGACATACGAGCAGTACTTC	CASGTVTYEQYF
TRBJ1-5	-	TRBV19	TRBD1	TGTGCCAGCCAGATACAGGGGGCAAACAATCAGCCCCAGCATTTT	CASQIQGANNQPQHF